This T cell receptor beta chain was sequenced for a study of regulatory T cells in long-lasting Graves disease. V lost 6 bases, J lost 0 bases, and 6 bases lay in between. This CDR3 is built from 12 residues. This clonotype was observed at least ten times. CDR3 regions were amplified by Arm-PCR using iRepertoire HTBI primers to build TCR beta libraries. A single record per CDR3 protein comes from TCRdb applying MiXCR to the multiplex PCR reads. The sample yields roughly 410,000 distinct CDR3 sequences, over 14% seen once. Sample time point: newly diagnosed GD, antithyroid drugs for less than 3 months. The TCR library was prepared using RNA isolated from PBMCs. These data also featured in a second study, about T cells in Graves' hyperthyroidism and ophthalmopathy. This second study notes: Graves' hyperthyroidism showing no ophthalmopathy progression within 18 months was considered stable. For ophthalmopathy, model prediction preceded onset by a median about 6 months.

Here the sequenced sample was peripheral blood mononuclear cells (PBMCs), taken at new diagnosis, from a patient treated with antithyroid drugs. This clonotype was obtained from a woman between 40 and 50 years old with Graves disease. The V gene is TRBV12-3 or TRBV12-4, the J gene TRBJ2-7; D uncertain. This chain's CDR3 is CASSADSYEQYF. DNA of the CDR3: TGTGCCAGCAGCGCCGACTCCTACGAGCAGTACTTC.